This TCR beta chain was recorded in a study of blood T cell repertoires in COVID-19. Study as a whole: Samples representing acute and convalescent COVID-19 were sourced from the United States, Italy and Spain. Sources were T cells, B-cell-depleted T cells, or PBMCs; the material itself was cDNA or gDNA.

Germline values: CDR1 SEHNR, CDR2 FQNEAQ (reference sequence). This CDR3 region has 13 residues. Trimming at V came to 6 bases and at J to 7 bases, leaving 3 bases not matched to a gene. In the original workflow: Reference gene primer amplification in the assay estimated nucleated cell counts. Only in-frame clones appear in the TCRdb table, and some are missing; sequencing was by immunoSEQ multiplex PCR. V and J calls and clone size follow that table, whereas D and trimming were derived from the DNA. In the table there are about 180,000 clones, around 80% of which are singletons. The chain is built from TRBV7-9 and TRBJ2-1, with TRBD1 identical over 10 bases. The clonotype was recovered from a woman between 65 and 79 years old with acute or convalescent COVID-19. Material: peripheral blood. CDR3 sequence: CASSTGQGNEQFF. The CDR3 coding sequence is TGTGCCAGCAGTACGGGACAGGGGAATGAGCAGTTCTTC.